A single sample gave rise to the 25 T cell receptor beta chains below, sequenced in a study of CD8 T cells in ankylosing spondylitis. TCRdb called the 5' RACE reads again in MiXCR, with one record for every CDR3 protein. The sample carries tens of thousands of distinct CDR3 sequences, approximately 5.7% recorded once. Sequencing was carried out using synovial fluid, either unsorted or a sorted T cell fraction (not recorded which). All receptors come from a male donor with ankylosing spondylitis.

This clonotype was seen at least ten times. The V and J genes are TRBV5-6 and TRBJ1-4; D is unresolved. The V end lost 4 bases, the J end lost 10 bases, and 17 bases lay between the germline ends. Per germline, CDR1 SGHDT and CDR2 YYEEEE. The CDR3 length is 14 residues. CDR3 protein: CASSPDAGEGKLFF. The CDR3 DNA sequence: TGTGCCAGCAGCCCGGACGCAGGTGAAGGAAAACTGTTTTTT. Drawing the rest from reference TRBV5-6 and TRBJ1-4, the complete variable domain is DAGVTQSPTHLIKTRGQQVTLRCSPKSGHDTVSWYQQALGQGPQFIFQYYEEEERQRGNFPDRFSGHQFPNYSSELNVNALLLGDSALYLCASSPDAGEGKLFFGSGTQLSVL.

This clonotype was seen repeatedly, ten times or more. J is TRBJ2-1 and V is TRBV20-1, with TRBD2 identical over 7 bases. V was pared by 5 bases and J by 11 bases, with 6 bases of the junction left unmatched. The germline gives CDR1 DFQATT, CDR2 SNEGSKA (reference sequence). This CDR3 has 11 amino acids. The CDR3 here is CSALGGTQQFF. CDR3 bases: TGCAGTGCTCTGGGGGGGACCCAGCAGTTCTTC.

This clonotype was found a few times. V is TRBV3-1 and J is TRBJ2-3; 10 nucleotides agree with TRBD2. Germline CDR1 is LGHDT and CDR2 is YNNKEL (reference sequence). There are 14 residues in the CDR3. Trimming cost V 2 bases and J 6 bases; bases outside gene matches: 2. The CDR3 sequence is CASSQLAGVDTQYF. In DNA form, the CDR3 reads TGTGCCAGCAGCCAACTAGCGGGAGTCGATACGCAGTATTTT.

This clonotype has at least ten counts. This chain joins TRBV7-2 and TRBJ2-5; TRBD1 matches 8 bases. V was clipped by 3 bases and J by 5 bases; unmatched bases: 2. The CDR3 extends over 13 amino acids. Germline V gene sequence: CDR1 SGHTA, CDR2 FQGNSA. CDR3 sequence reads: CASSFTGGETQYF. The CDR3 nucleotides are TGTGCCAGCAGCTTTACAGGGGGTGAGACCCAGTACTTC.

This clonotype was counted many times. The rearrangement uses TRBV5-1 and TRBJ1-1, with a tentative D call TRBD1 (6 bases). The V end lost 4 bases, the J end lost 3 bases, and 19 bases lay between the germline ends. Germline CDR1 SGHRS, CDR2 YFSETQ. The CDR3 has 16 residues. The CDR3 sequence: CASSRLTLTGDTEAFF. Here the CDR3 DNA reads TGCGCCAGCAGCCGCCTTACCCTGACAGGAGACACTGAAGCTTTCTTT.

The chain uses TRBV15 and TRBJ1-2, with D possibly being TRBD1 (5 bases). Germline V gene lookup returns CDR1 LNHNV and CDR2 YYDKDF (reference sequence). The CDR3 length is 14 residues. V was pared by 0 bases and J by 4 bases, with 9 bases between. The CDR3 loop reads CATSREAGSYGYTF. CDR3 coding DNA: TGTGCCACCAGCAGAGAGGCAGGGTCCTATGGCTACACCTTC.

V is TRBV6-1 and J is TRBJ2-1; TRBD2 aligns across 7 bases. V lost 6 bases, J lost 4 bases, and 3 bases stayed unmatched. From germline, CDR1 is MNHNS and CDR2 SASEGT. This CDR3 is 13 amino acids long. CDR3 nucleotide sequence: TGTGCCAGCAGGAGGGAGGGATACAATGAGCAGTTCTTC. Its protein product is CASRREGYNEQFF.

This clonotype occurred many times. Written as DNA, the CDR3 is TGTGCCAGCAGCCCTAATCCCACAGATACGCAGTATTTT. Encoded protein: CASSPNPTDTQYF. The chain is built from TRBV7-3 and TRBJ2-3; the D is unclear. V was trimmed by 5 bases and J by 2 bases, leaving 8 bases between them. The germline gives CDR1 SGHTA, CDR2 FQGTGA. The CDR3 extends over 13 amino acids.

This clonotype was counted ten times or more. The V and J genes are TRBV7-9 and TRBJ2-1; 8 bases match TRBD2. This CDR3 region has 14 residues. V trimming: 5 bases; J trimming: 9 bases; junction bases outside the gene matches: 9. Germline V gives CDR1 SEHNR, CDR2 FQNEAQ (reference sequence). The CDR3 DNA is TGTGCCAGCAGCGCCAGCGGGAGAATCACTGAGCAGTTCTTC. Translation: CASSASGRITEQFF.

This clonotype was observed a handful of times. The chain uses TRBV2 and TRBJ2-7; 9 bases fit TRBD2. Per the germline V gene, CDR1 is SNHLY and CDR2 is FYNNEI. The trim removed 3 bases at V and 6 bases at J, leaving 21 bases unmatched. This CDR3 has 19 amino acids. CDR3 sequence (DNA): TGTGCCAGCAGTGATGGTTTAGGACTAGCGTTAAGCCGGGGTGGCGAGCAGTACTTC. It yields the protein CASSDGLGLALSRGGEQYF.

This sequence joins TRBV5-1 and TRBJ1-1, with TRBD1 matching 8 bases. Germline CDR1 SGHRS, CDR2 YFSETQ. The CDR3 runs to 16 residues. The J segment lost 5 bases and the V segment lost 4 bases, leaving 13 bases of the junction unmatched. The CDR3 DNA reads TGCGCCAGCAGCCTCCCCCCCCAGGGGGCAGGGACTGAAGCTTTCTTT. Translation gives CASSLPPQGAGTEAFF.

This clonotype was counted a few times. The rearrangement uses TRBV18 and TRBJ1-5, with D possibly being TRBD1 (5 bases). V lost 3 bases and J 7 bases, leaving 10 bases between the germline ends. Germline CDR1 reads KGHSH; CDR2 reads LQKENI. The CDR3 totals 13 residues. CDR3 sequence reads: CASSPQGEQPQHF. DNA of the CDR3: TGTGCCAGCTCACCGCAGGGTGAGCAGCCCCAGCATTTT.

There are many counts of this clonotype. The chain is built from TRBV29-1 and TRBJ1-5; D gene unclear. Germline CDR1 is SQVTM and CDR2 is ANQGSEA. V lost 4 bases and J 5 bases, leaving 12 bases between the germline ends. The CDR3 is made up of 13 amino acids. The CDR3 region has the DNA TGCAGCGTTGTTAATACACCCGATCAGCCCCAGCATTTT. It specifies CSVVNTPDQPQHF.

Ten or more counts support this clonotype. The CDR3 spells CASSGGRSNQPQHF. The CDR3 DNA reads as TGTGCCAGCAGTGGGGGGAGGAGCAATCAGCCCCAGCATTTT. The genes are TRBV28 and TRBJ1-5, with D maybe TRBD1 (5 bases). The V and J ends lost 5 bases and 1 base respectively, with 9 bases between them. This CDR3 has 14 residues. Germline CDR1 reads MDHEN; CDR2 reads SYDVKM. The entire variable domain, with the rest obtained from reference TRBV28 and TRBJ1-5, is as follows: DVKVTQSSRYLVKRTGEKVFLECVQDMDHENMFWYRQDPGLGLRLIYFSYDVKMKEKGDIPEGYSVSREKKERFSLILESASTNQTSMYLCASSGGRSNQPQHFGDGTRLSIL.

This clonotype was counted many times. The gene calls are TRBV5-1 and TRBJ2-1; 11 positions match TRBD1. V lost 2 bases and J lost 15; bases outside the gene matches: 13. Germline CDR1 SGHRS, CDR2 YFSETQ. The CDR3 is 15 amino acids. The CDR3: CASSFAGTGGFLWFF. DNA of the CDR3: TGCGCCAGCAGCTTTGCCGGGACAGGGGGTTTTTTATGGTTCTTC.

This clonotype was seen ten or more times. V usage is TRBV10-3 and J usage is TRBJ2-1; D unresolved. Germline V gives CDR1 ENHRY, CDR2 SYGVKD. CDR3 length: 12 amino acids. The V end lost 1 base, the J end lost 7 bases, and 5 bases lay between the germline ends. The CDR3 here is CAISEFWNEQFF. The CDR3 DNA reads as TGTGCCATCAGTGAGTTTTGGAATGAGCAGTTCTTC.

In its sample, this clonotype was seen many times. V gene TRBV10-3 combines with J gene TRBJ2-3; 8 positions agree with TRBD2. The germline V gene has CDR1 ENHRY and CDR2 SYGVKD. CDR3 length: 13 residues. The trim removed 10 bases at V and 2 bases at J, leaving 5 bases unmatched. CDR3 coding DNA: TGTGCCACCATAGCGGGGAACACAGATACGCAGTATTTT. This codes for CATIAGNTDTQYF.

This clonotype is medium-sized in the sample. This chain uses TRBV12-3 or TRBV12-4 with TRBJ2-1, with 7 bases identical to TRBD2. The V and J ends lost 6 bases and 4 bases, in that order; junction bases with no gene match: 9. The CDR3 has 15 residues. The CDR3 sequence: CASRPISGRYNEQFF. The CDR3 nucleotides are TGTGCCAGCAGACCGATTAGCGGGCGGTACAATGAGCAGTTCTTC.

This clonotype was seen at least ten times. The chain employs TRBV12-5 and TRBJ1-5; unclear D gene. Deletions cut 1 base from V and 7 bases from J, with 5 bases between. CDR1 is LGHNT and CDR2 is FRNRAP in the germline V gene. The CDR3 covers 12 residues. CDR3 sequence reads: CASGLADQPQHF. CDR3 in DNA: TGTGCTAGTGGTTTGGCAGACCAGCCCCAGCATTTT.

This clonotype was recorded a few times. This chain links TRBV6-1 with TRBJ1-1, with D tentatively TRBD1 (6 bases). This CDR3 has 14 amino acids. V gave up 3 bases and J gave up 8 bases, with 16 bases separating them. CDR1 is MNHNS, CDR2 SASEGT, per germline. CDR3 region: CASSETTGPREAFF. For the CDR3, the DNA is TGTGCCAGCAGTGAGACCACAGGGCCGCGGGAAGCTTTCTTT.

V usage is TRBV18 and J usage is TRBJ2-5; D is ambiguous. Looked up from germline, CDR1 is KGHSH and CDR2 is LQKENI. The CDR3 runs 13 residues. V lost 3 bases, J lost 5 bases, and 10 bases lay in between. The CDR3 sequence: CASSPRRPETQYF. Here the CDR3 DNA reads TGTGCCAGCTCACCCAGACGGCCGGAGACCCAGTACTTC.

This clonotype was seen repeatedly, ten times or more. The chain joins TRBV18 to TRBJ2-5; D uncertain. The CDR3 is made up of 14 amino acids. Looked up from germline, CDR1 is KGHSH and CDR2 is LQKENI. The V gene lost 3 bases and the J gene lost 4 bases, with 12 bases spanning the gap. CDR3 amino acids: CASSPFAKGETQYF. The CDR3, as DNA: TGTGCCAGCTCACCCTTTGCCAAGGGAGAGACCCAGTACTTC.

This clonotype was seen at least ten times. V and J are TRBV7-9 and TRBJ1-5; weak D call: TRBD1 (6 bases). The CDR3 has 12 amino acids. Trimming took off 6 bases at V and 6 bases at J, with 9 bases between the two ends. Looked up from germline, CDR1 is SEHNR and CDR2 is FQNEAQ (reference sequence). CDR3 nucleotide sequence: TGTGCCAGCAGTCGAGGGGGTCAGCCCCAGCATTTT. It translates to CASSRGGQPQHF.

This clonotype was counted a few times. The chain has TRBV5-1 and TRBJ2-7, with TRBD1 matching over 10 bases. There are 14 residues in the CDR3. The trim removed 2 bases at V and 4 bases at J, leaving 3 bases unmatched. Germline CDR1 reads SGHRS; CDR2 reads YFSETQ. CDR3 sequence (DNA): TGCGCCAGCAGCTTACGACAGGGGGCATACGAGCAGTACTTC. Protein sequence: CASSLRQGAYEQYF.

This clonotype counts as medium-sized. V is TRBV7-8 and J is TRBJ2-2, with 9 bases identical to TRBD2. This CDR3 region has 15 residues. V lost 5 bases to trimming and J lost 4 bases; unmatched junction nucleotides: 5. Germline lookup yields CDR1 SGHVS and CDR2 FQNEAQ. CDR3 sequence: CASSPRGRGTGELFF. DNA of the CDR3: TGTGCCAGCAGCCCACGCGGGAGGGGCACCGGGGAGCTGTTTTTT.